This T cell receptor beta chain came from a study of neurological immune-mediated disorders. This clonotype was counted many times. The antigen is not known. Healthy controls were blood bank volunteers in Maryland, USA. TCRdb re-called the 5' RACE reads with MiXCR, one entry per CDR3 protein. The table lists approximately 29,000 distinct CDR3 sequences, around 12% of them singletons. Study-wide results and caveats: No CDR3 amino acid sequences recurred among expanded clones across subjects, suggesting private repertoires in all groups.

V dropped 1 base and J dropped 7 bases, with 5 bases sitting between them. This CDR3 region has 12 residues. Germline V gene data show CDR1 as DFQATT and CDR2 as SNEGSKA (reference sequence). Sequencing was carried out using PBMCs. The origin of this receptor is a man aged 55 to 70 in good health. This rearrangement joins TRBV20-1 to TRBJ1-6; no clear D gene. CDR3 DNA sequence: TGCAGTGCTAGAGGGGGAAATTCACCCCTCCACTTT. Amino acid sequence: CSARGGNSPLHF.